The 24 T cell receptor beta chains given below trace back to one sample, sequenced in a study of cytomegalovirus exposure and HLA in healthy donors. The PCR employed 60 Vbeta primers together with 13 Jbeta primers. The assay was immunoSEQ multiplex PCR, and TCRdb's table has in-frame clones only and misses some. The sample records about 240,000 clones, 82% being singletons. The source material was PBMCs. Receptor source: a woman aged 40 to 50 in good health and CMV-seropositive.

The chain couples TRBV5-3 to TRBJ2-1; possibly TRBD2 for D (6 bases). Being an ORF, TRBV5-3 has a function that is uncertain. V dropped 6 bases and J dropped 5 bases, with 18 bases sitting between them. This CDR3 is 15 amino acids long. The CDR3 spells CARKVSGARNNEQFF. The CDR3 DNA reads TGTGCCAGAAAAGTATCGGGAGCCCGTAACAATGAGCAGTTCTTC.

J is TRBJ2-6 and V is TRBV9; TRBD1 matches 11 bases. Germline CDR1 SGDLS, CDR2 YYNGEE. Trimming removed 3 bases from V and 0 bases from J; junction bases left unmatched: 8. The CDR3 extends over 19 amino acids. As DNA, the CDR3 is TGTGCCAGCAGCGCTTCCGGACAGGGGGCCGGCTCTGGGGCCAACGTCCTGACTTTC. It yields the protein CASSASGQGAGSGANVLTF. Complete variable domain (other parts from reference TRBV9 and TRBJ2-6): DSGVTQTPKHLITATGQRVTLRCSPRSGDLSVYWYQQSLDQGLQFLIQYYNGEERAKGNILERFSAQQFPDLHSELNLSSLELGDSALYFCASSASGQGAGSGANVLTFGAGSRLTVL.

There are a few counts of this clone. The chain is built from TRBV4-2 and TRBJ2-1; TRBD2 aligns across 8 bases. This CDR3 region has 16 residues. V gave up 2 bases and J gave up 2 bases; unmatched junction bases: 5. CDR1 and CDR2 (germline): LGHNA, YNFKEQ. CDR3 residues: CASSQLREGPYNEQFF. The CDR3 DNA reads TGTGCCAGCAGCCAACTTCGGGAGGGCCCCTACAATGAGCAGTTCTTC.

In DNA form, the CDR3 reads TGTGCCAGCCGTAATAGCGGGAGGAGTAAAGATACGCAGTATTTT. Protein sequence: CASRNSGRSKDTQYF. This sequence joins TRBV27 and TRBJ2-3; TRBD2 agrees at 10 bases. Germline trimming cut 8 bases from V and 5 bases from J; bases unmatched to any gene: 10. The CDR3 loop spans 15 amino acids. From germline, CDR1 is MNHEY and CDR2 SMNVEV (reference sequence).

The genes are TRBV28 and TRBJ2-2; the D is unclear. The CDR3 is 15 amino acids. Trimming removed 3 bases from V and 6 bases from J, with 14 bases in between. The germline V gene encodes CDR1 MDHEN and CDR2 SYDVKM. CDR3 nucleotides: TGTGCCAGCAGTTTCCTGACATCTCATCCCGGGGAGCTGTTTTTT. Translation: CASSFLTSHPGELFF. Together with reference TRBV28 and TRBJ2-2, the CDR3 gives the full variable domain: DVKVTQSSRYLVKRTGEKVFLECVQDMDHENMFWYRQDPGLGLRLIYFSYDVKMKEKGDIPEGYSVSREKKERFSLILESASTNQTSMYLCASSFLTSHPGELFFGEGSRLTVL.

V usage is TRBV11-3 and J usage is TRBJ2-3; a weak D match, TRBD1 (6 bases). Trimming took off 5 bases at V and 4 bases at J, with 25 bases between the two ends. This CDR3 is 18 amino acids long. The germline V gene encodes CDR1 SGHNT and CDR2 YENEEA. The CDR3 sequence: CASSPWEGDKGRPDTQYF. CDR3 bases: TGTGCCAGCAGCCCCTGGGAAGGGGACAAAGGCCGGCCAGATACGCAGTATTTT.

The chain recombines TRBV5-6 with TRBJ1-2; D is ambiguous. Germline CDR1 and CDR2: SGHDT and YYEEEE. There are 14 residues in the CDR3. V was pared by 3 bases and J by 5 bases, with 14 bases between. CDR3 protein: CASSSLTTDYGYTF. CDR3 bases: TGTGCCAGCAGCTCTTTGACAACTGATTATGGCTACACCTTC.

V gene TRBV5-6 combines with J gene TRBJ2-5, with TRBD2 as a possible D gene (6 bases). This CDR3 is built from 14 residues. The V end was cut by 0 bases, the J end by 2 bases, with 8 bases between. The germline V gene has CDR1 SGHDT and CDR2 YYEEEE. This CDR3 reads CASSLGGVQETQYF. For the CDR3, the DNA is TGTGCCAGCAGCTTGGGGGGGGTTCAAGAGACCCAGTACTTC.

The V and J genes are TRBV6-6 and TRBJ1-5; 8 nucleotides line up with TRBD1. CDR1 MNHNY and CDR2 SVGAGI come from the germline V gene (reference sequence). CDR3 size: 15 residues. The V segment lost 5 bases and the J segment 5 bases; nucleotides outside the gene matches: 8. The CDR3 DNA sequence: TGTGCCAGCAGTAAGGGGACAGGTGTCTATCAGCCCCAGCATTTT. Residues: CASSKGTGVYQPQHF.

The chain uses TRBV27 and TRBJ2-5; D is uncertain. CDR3 length equals 14 residues. Germline V lookup: CDR1 MNHEY, CDR2 SMNVEV (reference sequence). With 6 bases removed from V and 1 base from J, the gap between germline ends came to 12 bases. CDR3 in DNA: TGTGCCAGCAGACCTAGAGTGTCCCAAGAGACCCAGTACTTC. As protein: CASRPRVSQETQYF.

The chain joins TRBV4-2 to TRBJ2-2, with D possibly matching TRBD2 (5 bases). The CDR3 covers 16 residues. V was clipped by 1 base and J by 2 bases, with 11 bases between them. Germline V gene data show CDR1 as LGHNA and CDR2 as YNFKEQ. The CDR3, as DNA: TGTGCCAGCAGCCAAGGCATCAGCGGAAACACCGGGGAGCTGTTTTTT. This encodes CASSQGISGNTGELFF.

The chain recombines TRBV9 with TRBJ2-1; TRBD2 matches 7 bases. The CDR3 has 16 residues. Germline-derived CDR1 and CDR2 are SGDLS and YYNGEE. The V gene end was trimmed by 4 bases and the J gene end by 4 bases; junction bases not matched to a gene: 11. The CDR3 region has the DNA TGTGCCAGCAGCCCGAGACCCTCTAGCGGTTACAATGAGCAGTTCTTC. Its protein product is CASSPRPSSGYNEQFF. Drawing the rest from reference TRBV9 and TRBJ2-1, the complete variable domain is DSGVTQTPKHLITATGQRVTLRCSPRSGDLSVYWYQQSLDQGLQFLIQYYNGEERAKGNILERFSAQQFPDLHSELNLSSLELGDSALYFCASSPRPSSGYNEQFFGPGTRLTVL.

The chain joins TRBV5-1 to TRBJ1-3; tentatively, D is TRBD1 (5 bases). Germline V gives CDR1 SGHRS, CDR2 YFSETQ. V was pared by 6 bases and J by 4 bases, with 17 bases between. The CDR3 has 15 amino acids. The CDR3 DNA is TGCGCCAGCACCGACCCCAGGGCAGGGGGAAACACCATATATTTT. Translation gives CASTDPRAGGNTIYF.

V usage is TRBV6-1 and J usage is TRBJ2-1; 9 bases line up with TRBD1. The germline V gene encodes CDR1 MNHNS and CDR2 SASEGT. V lost 8 bases and J lost 7; bases outside the gene matches: 12. The CDR3 has 15 residues. CDR3 residues: CASRNGQGTANEQFF. As DNA, the CDR3 is TGTGCCAGCCGAAACGGACAGGGGACCGCTAATGAGCAGTTCTTC.

The chain recombines TRBV2 with TRBJ2-2; 14 bases are shared with TRBD2. The J segment lost 0 bases and the V segment lost 6 bases, leaving 9 bases of the junction unmatched. CDR3 length equals 19 residues. Germline V lookup: CDR1 SNHLY, CDR2 FYNNEI. The CDR3 region is CASRRGTSGSSPNTGELFF. CDR3 nucleotide sequence: TGTGCCAGCAGGAGAGGGACTAGCGGGAGTTCCCCGAACACCGGGGAGCTGTTTTTT.

This CDR3 reads CASRRSSYNSPLHF. The CDR3 DNA reads TGTGCCAGCAGAAGGAGCTCCTATAATTCACCCCTCCACTTT. The chain combines TRBV6-5 with TRBJ1-6, with D unresolved. The germline gives CDR1 MNHEY, CDR2 SVGAGI. Trimming left V 6 bases short and J 0 bases short, with 6 bases between. The CDR3 spans 14 residues.

The chain employs TRBV12-5 and TRBJ2-5; 7 nucleotides line up with TRBD1. The CDR3 contains 13 residues. Germline assignment: CDR1 LGHNT and CDR2 FRNRAP. Trimming cost V 7 bases and J 1 base; bases outside gene matches: 3. Here the CDR3 DNA reads TGTGCTAGTGCAAGGACAGGCCAAGAGACCCAGTACTTC. This gives the protein CASARTGQETQYF.

The rearrangement joins TRBV5-1 to TRBJ1-3, with 9 bases that match TRBD1. This CDR3 spans 16 amino acids. Per the germline V gene, CDR1 is SGHRS and CDR2 is YFSETQ. V shed 0 bases and J 0 bases; nucleotides not matched to a gene: 1. The CDR3 nucleotides are TGCGCCAGCAGCTTGGTGGGACAGGGCTCTGGAAACACCATATATTTT. Translation: CASSLVGQGSGNTIYF.

This rearrangement joins TRBV27 to TRBJ2-2; maybe TRBD2 (7 bases). The CDR3 loop spans 18 amino acids. Deletions cut 2 bases from V and 6 bases from J, with 22 bases between. CDR1 is MNHEY, CDR2 SMNVEV, per germline (reference sequence). The CDR3 region has the DNA TGTGCCAGCAGTTTAGGGTTTGGGGGGGGCTGGATTGCCGGGGAGCTGTTTTTT. Its protein is CASSLGFGGGWIAGELFF.

This chain links TRBV7-9 with TRBJ2-3; possibly TRBD1 for D (6 bases). This CDR3 spans 13 amino acids. Germline V gene data show CDR1 as SEHNR and CDR2 as FQNEAQ (reference sequence). Trimming removed 6 bases at V and 9 bases at J, with 16 bases between. The CDR3 sequence: CASRGITGYTQYF. CDR3 nucleotide sequence: TGTGCCAGCAGGGGGATTACAGGGTACACGCAGTATTTT.

The table lists this clone with a count of one. The chain carries TRBV11-2 and TRBJ1-3; TRBD1 is a possible D gene (6 bases). The CDR3 runs 15 residues. Trimming took off 5 bases at V and 1 base at J, with 12 bases between the two ends. Germline CDR1 and CDR2: SGHAT and FQNNGV. CDR3 bases: TGTGCCAGCAGCCAACGACAGGCTTCTGGAAACACCATATATTTT. Amino acid sequence: CASSQRQASGNTIYF.

This chain uses TRBV19 with TRBJ2-2; D possibly corresponds to TRBD2 (6 bases). Germline V gene data show CDR1 as LNHDA and CDR2 as SQIVND (reference sequence). The CDR3 extends over 17 amino acids. V shed 1 base and J shed 7 bases, with 19 bases lying between them. The CDR3 region has the DNA TGTGCCAGTAGTATAGCGGACTATGCCGTCCGGGGCGGGGAGCTGTTTTTT. Its translation: CASSIADYAVRGGELFF.

This clone appeared once. The chain links TRBV30 to TRBJ2-5; 8 positions match TRBD2. This CDR3 contains 12 residues. Germline lookup yields CDR1 GTSNPN and CDR2 SVGIG (reference sequence). The ends lost 7 bases at V and 4 bases at J; junction bases unmatched: 5. The CDR3: CAFSAGGETQYF. The CDR3 region has the DNA TGTGCCTTCTCGGCGGGAGGAGAGACCCAGTACTTC.

The rearrangement uses TRBV5-8 and TRBJ1-4, with D perhaps TRBD1 (5 bases). CDR3 length: 16 amino acids. Trimming left V 2 bases short and J 0 bases short, with 11 bases between. Germline values: CDR1 SGHTS, CDR2 YDEGEE. As DNA, the CDR3 is TGTGCCAGCAGCTTATCAGGGCCCGCAACTAATGAAAAACTGTTTTTT. It specifies CASSLSGPATNEKLFF.